These 20 T cell receptor beta chains came from one sample sequenced in a study of beta chain features in type 1 diabetes. Expressed TCRB transcripts were sequenced, since all the RNA that had been isolated was reverse transcribed. Profiling relied on immunoSEQ multiplex PCR, and the TCRdb table lists in-frame clones only, not all of them. Here the sample spans 900,000 or so clones, 17% being singletons. The sample was naive CD4+ T cells from blood. These receptors originate from a young woman in good health.

The V gene is TRBV5-1, the J gene TRBJ2-1, with TRBD1 identical over 8 bases. The trim removed 5 bases at V and 3 bases at J, leaving 4 bases unmatched. The length of the CDR3 is 14 residues. CDR1 is SGHRS, CDR2 YFSETQ, per germline. CDR3 sequence (DNA): TGCGCCAGCAGACAAGGACAGGGCTACAATGAGCAGTTCTTC. It yields the protein CASRQGQGYNEQFF. Full variable domain (remainder filled in from reference TRBV5-1 and TRBJ2-1): KAGVTQTPRYLIKTRGQQVTLSCSPISGHRSVSWYQQTPGQGLQFLFEYFSETQRNKGNFPGRFSGRQFSNSRSEMNVSTLELGDSALYLCASRQGQGYNEQFFGPGTRLTVL.

The rearrangement uses TRBV7-3 and TRBJ2-5, with TRBD2 matching 7 bases. The CDR3 has 13 amino acids. After removal of 3 bases from V and 3 bases from J, the junction contained 1 base not matched to a gene. Germline CDR1 reads SGHTA; CDR2 reads FQGTGA. The CDR3 sequence is CASSFAGEETQYF. CDR3 bases: TGTGCCAGCAGCTTCGCGGGAGAAGAGACCCAGTACTTC.

This clone turned up a few times. This chain connects TRBV10-3 to TRBJ2-7, with D tentatively TRBD1 (6 bases). This CDR3 is 14 amino acids long. Per germline, CDR1 ENHRY and CDR2 SYGVKD. The V gene lost 2 bases and the J gene lost 3 bases, with 11 bases spanning the gap. The CDR3 is CAISEKGDIYEQYF. The DNA for the CDR3 is TGTGCCATCAGTGAGAAGGGGGATATCTACGAGCAGTACTTC.

The rearrangement uses TRBV5-1 and TRBJ1-1, with a tentative D call TRBD1 (5 bases). Trimming took 4 bases from V and 1 from J, leaving 17 bases between them. This CDR3 spans 16 amino acids. Germline CDR1 is SGHRS and CDR2 is YFSETQ. This CDR3 is CASSLVGGYSNTEAFF. CDR3 nucleotides: TGCGCCAGCAGCCTTGTGGGGGGTTACTCGAACACTGAAGCTTTCTTT.

The V and J genes are TRBV6-1 and TRBJ1-5, with 8 bases that match TRBD1. This CDR3 comprises 12 residues. The J segment lost 11 bases and the V segment lost 1 base, leaving 1 base of the junction unmatched. Germline values: CDR1 MNHNS, CDR2 SASEGT. The CDR3 DNA reads as TGTGCCAGCAGTGAAGGGGACAGGTCCCAGCATTTT. Translated, it gives CASSEGDRSQHF.

This chain uses TRBV6-5 with TRBJ2-5; 10 positions agree with TRBD1. The CDR3 contains 12 residues. The germline V gene encodes CDR1 MNHEY and CDR2 SVGAGI. The V gene end was trimmed by 10 bases and the J gene end by 4 bases; junction bases not matched to a gene: 3. Here the CDR3 reads CATRTGGETQYF. As DNA, the CDR3 is TGTGCCACCCGGACAGGGGGAGAGACCCAGTACTTC.

The chain has TRBV5-1 and TRBJ2-3; possible D gene TRBD2, 5 bases. Germline V gives CDR1 SGHRS, CDR2 YFSETQ. The V and J ends lost 1 base and 5 bases respectively, with 14 bases between them. The CDR3 extends over 15 amino acids. CDR3 residues: CASSLLSGTGDTQYF. In DNA form, the CDR3 reads TGCGCCAGCAGCTTGCTCAGCGGAACCGGAGATACGCAGTATTTT.

The chain carries TRBV28 and TRBJ2-2; 12 nucleotides agree with TRBD2. The V and J ends lost 9 bases and 4 bases, in that order; junction bases with no gene match: 9. Germline values: CDR1 MDHEN, CDR2 SYDVKM. The CDR3 contains 16 residues. CDR3 loop: CASLAGGFIPTGELFF. The CDR3 bases are TGTGCCAGTCTAGCGGGAGGGTTCATCCCCACCGGGGAGCTGTTTTTT.

This clone was picked up a small number of times. The chain joins TRBV28 to TRBJ1-1; D gene unclear. With 7 bases removed from V and 3 bases from J, the gap between germline ends came to 6 bases. CDR1 and CDR2 from the germline V gene are MDHEN and SYDVKM. CDR3 size: 11 residues. The CDR3 spells CASNSYTEAFF. The DNA for the CDR3 is TGTGCCAGCAACTCGTACACTGAAGCTTTCTTT.

This clone was counted only a few times. This chain uses TRBV6-5 with TRBJ1-2, with 7 nucleotides matching TRBD1. This CDR3 comprises 13 residues. Germline-derived CDR1 and CDR2 are MNHEY and SVGAGI. Trimming removed 6 bases from V and 4 bases from J; junction bases left unmatched: 5. CDR3 sequence reads: CASSLGTAYGYTF. DNA for the CDR3: TGTGCCAGCAGCCTCGGGACAGCCTATGGCTACACCTTC.

This clone came up a few times. The chain joins TRBV28 to TRBJ1-1; the D gene is possibly TRBD1 (5 bases). V lost 5 bases and J lost 1, with 17 bases in between. The germline CDR1 and CDR2 sequences are MDHEN and SYDVKM. The CDR3 runs 16 residues. CDR3 coding DNA: TGTGCCAGCAGTCTGTATCCCGGGACGGGGAACACTGAAGCTTTCTTT. Translated: CASSLYPGTGNTEAFF.

This clone was counted only a few times. This chain joins TRBV6-5 and TRBJ2-5; tentative D call: TRBD1 (7 bases). The germline V and J ends were trimmed by 6 bases and 5 bases, with 13 bases remaining between them. The germline V gene encodes CDR1 MNHEY and CDR2 SVGAGI. The CDR3 sequence is 13 residues long. In DNA form, the CDR3 reads TGTGCCAGCAGATCACAGGGGAGGGAGACCCAGTACTTC. Translation: CASRSQGRETQYF.

As concerns this clone: Within the sample, other DNA sequences also encode this same CDR3. CDR3 amino acids: CASSAGTGSGELFF. Written as DNA, the CDR3 is TGTGCCAGCAGCGCCGGCACAGGGTCCGGGGAGCTGTTTTTT. The chain links TRBV9 to TRBJ2-2; the D gene is possibly TRBD1 (6 bases). CDR1 is SGDLS and CDR2 is YYNGEE in the germline V gene. This CDR3 has 14 amino acids. With 3 bases removed from V and 6 bases from J, the gap between germline ends came to 12 bases.

The rearrangement joins TRBV5-1 to TRBJ1-2; D is unclear. Looked up from germline, CDR1 is SGHRS and CDR2 is YFSETQ. This CDR3 is built from 14 residues. Deletions cut 2 bases from V and 6 bases from J, with 14 bases between. The CDR3 protein is CASSFFTGGDGYTF. For the CDR3, the DNA is TGCGCCAGCAGCTTTTTTACGGGCGGGGATGGCTACACCTTC.

For the CDR3, the DNA is TGTGCCAGCAGCACTAGCGGGAGGGATGAGCAGTTCTTC. Amino acid sequence: CASSTSGRDEQFF. This chain joins TRBV11-3 and TRBJ2-1, with TRBD2 matching over 13 bases. The trim removed 5 bases at V and 8 bases at J, leaving 0 bases unmatched. The CDR3 runs 13 residues. Germline V lookup: CDR1 SGHNT, CDR2 YENEEA.

The V call is TRBV25-1, the J call TRBJ1-2; weak D call: TRBD1 (6 bases). The V end lost 2 bases, the J end lost 4 bases, and 11 bases lay between the germline ends. The CDR3 sequence is 14 residues long. CDR1 and CDR2 (germline): MGHDK, SYGVNS. The CDR3: CASSEGGGVYGYTF. The CDR3 nucleotides read TGTGCCAGCAGTGAAGGAGGGGGTGTCTATGGCTACACCTTC.

The genes are TRBV13 and TRBJ2-1; TRBD2 agrees at 7 bases. V was pared by 3 bases and J by 6 bases, with 17 bases of the junction left unmatched. The CDR3 spans 18 residues. Per the germline V gene, CDR1 is PRHDT and CDR2 is FYEKMQ (reference sequence). Written as DNA, the CDR3 is TGTGCCAGCAGCTTTCCAGGGAGCCTAGGCGGGAGTTTCAATGAGCAGTTCTTC. This sequence encodes CASSFPGSLGGSFNEQFF.

This clone was seen a few times. The chain links TRBV11-3 to TRBJ2-6; a weak D match, TRBD1 (5 bases). V was clipped by 3 bases and J by 8 bases, with 8 bases between them. CDR1 is SGHNT and CDR2 is YENEEA in the germline V gene. The CDR3 covers 13 residues. CDR3 loop: CASSLGQTNVLTF. As DNA, the CDR3 is TGTGCCAGCAGCTTGGGGCAGACCAACGTCCTGACTTTC.

This rearrangement joins TRBV6-5 to TRBJ1-1, with 9 bases matching TRBD1. The V gene's germline CDR1 is MNHEY and CDR2 SVGAGI. The CDR3 loop spans 15 amino acids. The ends lost 2 bases at V and 4 bases at J; junction bases unmatched: 5. CDR3 sequence: CASSYRDRGSTEAFF. In DNA, the CDR3 is TGTGCCAGCAGTTACCGCGACAGGGGGAGCACTGAAGCTTTCTTT.

This clone has only a few counts. The rearrangement uses TRBV5-1 and TRBJ1-1, with a weak D call TRBD1 (6 bases). The CDR3 spans 17 residues. V was pared by 0 bases and J by 0 bases, with 15 bases between. Germline V gene data show CDR1 as SGHRS and CDR2 as YFSETQ. The CDR3, as DNA: TGCGCCAGCAGCTTGGCCCTGGGACACCTCATGAACACTGAAGCTTTCTTT. The encoded protein is CASSLALGHLMNTEAFF.